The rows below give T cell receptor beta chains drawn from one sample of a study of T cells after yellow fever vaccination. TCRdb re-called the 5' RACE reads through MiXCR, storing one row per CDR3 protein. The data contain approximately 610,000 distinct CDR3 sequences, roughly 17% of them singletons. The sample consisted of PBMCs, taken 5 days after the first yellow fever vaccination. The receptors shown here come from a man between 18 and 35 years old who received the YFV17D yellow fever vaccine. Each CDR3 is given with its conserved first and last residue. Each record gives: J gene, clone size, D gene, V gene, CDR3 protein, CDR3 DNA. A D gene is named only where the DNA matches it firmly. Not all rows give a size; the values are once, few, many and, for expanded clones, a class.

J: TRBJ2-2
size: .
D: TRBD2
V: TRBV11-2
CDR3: CASSKFTPGGPVPGELFF
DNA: TGTGCCAGCAGCAAATTTACACCGGGGGGGCCAGTTCCCGGGGAGCTGTTTTTT

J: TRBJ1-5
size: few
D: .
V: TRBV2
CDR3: CASSVNRRGKVNQPQHF
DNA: TGTGCCAGCAGTGTAAACCGGCGGGGTAAGGTGAATCAGCCCCAGCATTTT

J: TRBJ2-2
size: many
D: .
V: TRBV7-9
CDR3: CASSFAGNTGELFF
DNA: TGTGCCAGCAGCTTCGCGGGGAACACCGGGGAGCTGTTTTTT

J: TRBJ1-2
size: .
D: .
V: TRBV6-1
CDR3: CASSFPTPDSPNYGYTF
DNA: TGTGCCAGCAGCTTCCCCACCCCGGACAGTCCTAACTATGGCTACACCTTC

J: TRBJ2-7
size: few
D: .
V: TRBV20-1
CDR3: CSASPLGGRVSYEQYF
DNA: TGCAGTGCTTCCCCTTTGGGGGGCAGAGTTTCCTACGAGCAGTACTTC

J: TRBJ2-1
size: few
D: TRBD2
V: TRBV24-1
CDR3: CATSELLAGGLNEQFF
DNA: TGTGCCACCAGTGAGCTATTAGCGGGGGGACTCAATGAGCAGTTCTTC

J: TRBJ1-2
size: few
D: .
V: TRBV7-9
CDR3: CASSLVQLNYGYTF
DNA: TGTGCCAGCAGCTTAGTCCAGCTAAACTATGGCTACACCTTC

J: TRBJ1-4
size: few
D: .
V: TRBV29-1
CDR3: CSVGTERREKLFF
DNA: TGCAGCGTTGGGACAGAGAGACGTGAAAAACTGTTTTTT

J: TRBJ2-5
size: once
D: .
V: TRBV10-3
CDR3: CAISEWRETQYF
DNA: TGTGCCATCAGTGAGTGGCGGGAGACCCAGTACTTC

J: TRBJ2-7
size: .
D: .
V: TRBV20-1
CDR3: CSASHPDRPSYEQYF
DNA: TGCAGTGCTAGCCACCCCGACAGGCCCTCCTACGAGCAGTACTTC

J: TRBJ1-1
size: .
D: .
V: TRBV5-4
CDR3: CASRGETTEAFF
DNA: TGTGCCAGCAGGGGGGAGACCACTGAAGCTTTCTTT

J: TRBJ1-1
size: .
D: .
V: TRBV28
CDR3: CASSLRGWGDTEAFF
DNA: TGTGCCAGCAGTTTAAGGGGGTGGGGAGACACTGAAGCTTTCTTT

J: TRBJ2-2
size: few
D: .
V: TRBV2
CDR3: CASSEAAPGNTGELFF
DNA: TGTGCCAGCAGTGAAGCGGCACCCGGTAACACCGGGGAGCTGTTTTTT

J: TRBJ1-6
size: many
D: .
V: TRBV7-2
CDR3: CASSLKLGLGVNSPLHF
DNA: TGTGCCAGCAGCCTCAAACTGGGTCTTGGCGTAAATTCACCCCTCCACTTT

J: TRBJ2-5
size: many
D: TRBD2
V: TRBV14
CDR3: CASSQGLAGGKETQYF
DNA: TGTGCCAGCAGCCAAGGACTAGCGGGGGGGAAAGAGACCCAGTACTTC

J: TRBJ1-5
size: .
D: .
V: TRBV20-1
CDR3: CSARLLSQTENQPQHF
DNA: TGCAGTGCTAGATTATTATCCCAGACCGAAAATCAGCCCCAGCATTTT

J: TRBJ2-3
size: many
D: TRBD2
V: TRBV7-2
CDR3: CASSRGPSGTGDTQYF
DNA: TGTGCCAGCAGCCGAGGGCCTAGCGGGACGGGAGATACGCAGTATTTT

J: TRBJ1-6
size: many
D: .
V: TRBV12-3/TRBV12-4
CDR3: CASSFGQSSYNSPLHF
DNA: TGTGCCAGCAGTTTTGGACAAAGCTCCTATAATTCACCCCTCCACTTT

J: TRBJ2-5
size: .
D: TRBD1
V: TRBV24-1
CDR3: CATSDPGWGTEDETQYF
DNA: TGTGCCACCAGTGATCCCGGTTGGGGGACAGAGGATGAGACCCAGTACTTC

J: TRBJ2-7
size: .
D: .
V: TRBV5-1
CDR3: CASSLAGRISAEQYF
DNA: TGCGCCAGCAGCTTGGCTGGGCGGATTTCCGCCGAGCAGTACTTC

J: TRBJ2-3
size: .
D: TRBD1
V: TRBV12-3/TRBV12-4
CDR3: CASITGGAADTQYF
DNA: TGTGCCAGCATAACAGGGGGCGCGGCAGATACGCAGTATTTT

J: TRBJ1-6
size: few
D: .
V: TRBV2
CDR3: CASLLQEGVSPLHF
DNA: TGTGCCAGCCTTTTGCAGGAGGGGGTTTCACCCCTCCACTTT

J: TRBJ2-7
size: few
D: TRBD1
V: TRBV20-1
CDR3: CSAMGAPTGGSHEQYF
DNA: TGCAGTGCTATGGGTGCCCCGACAGGGGGAAGCCACGAGCAGTACTTC

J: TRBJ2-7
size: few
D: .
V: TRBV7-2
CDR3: CASSFSAGPYEQYF
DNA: TGTGCCAGCAGCTTCAGCGCCGGGCCCTACGAGCAGTACTTC

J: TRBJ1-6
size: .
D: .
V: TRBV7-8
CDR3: CASGLTGGPLHF
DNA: TGTGCCAGCGGACTGACCGGAGGACCCCTCCACTTT

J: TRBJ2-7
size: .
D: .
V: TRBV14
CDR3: CASSPRDASYEQYF
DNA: TGTGCCAGCAGCCCGCGGGACGCAAGCTACGAGCAGTACTTC

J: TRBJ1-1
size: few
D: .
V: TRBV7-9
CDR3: CASSVRTGTEAFF
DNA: TGTGCCAGCAGCGTTAGAACCGGGACTGAAGCTTTCTTT

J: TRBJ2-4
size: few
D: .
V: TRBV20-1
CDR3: CSARASGAPTGNIQYF
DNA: TGCAGTGCTAGAGCTTCAGGGGCCCCCACGGGAAACATTCAGTACTTC

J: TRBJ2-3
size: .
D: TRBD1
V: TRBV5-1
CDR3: CASSFGGQAEDTQYF
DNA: TGCGCCAGCAGCTTCGGGGGACAGGCGGAAGATACGCAGTATTTT

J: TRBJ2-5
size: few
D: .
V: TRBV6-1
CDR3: CASSVQAGTQYF
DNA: TGTGCCAGCAGTGTCCAGGCCGGGACCCAGTACTTC

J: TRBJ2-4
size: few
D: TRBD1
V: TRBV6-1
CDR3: CASRRPDRENIQYF
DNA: TGTGCCAGCAGGAGACCGGACAGGGAAAACATTCAGTACTTC

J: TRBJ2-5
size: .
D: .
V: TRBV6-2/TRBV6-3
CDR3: CASSTWTEGQETQYF
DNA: TGTGCCAGCAGTACCTGGACCGAAGGCCAAGAGACCCAGTACTTC

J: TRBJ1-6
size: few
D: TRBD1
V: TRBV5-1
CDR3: CASSLSGQGLSPLHF
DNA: TGCGCCAGCAGCTTGTCCGGACAGGGACTCTCACCCCTCCACTTT

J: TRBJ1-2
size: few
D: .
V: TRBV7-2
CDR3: CASSLSRASHYGYTF
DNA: TGTGCCAGCAGCTTATCCAGGGCCTCACACTATGGCTACACCTTC

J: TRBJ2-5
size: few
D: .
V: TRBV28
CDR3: CASSLRTFRLPKSETQYF
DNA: TGTGCCAGCAGTTTGAGAACCTTCCGACTTCCAAAATCTGAGACCCAGTACTTC

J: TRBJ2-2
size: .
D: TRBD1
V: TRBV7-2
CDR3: CASSLRTGGTGELFF
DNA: TGTGCCAGCAGCTTAAGGACAGGGGGCACCGGGGAGCTGTTTTTT